This T cell receptor beta chain is from a study of T cells in Graves' hyperthyroidism and ophthalmopathy. Study results and caveats: Ophthalmopathy prediction by the model preceded onset by a median about 6.3 months. Most clonotypes expanded in thyroid above 0.001 were likewise present in blood.

Diagnosing involved the use of clinical symptoms, serum thyroxine and TRAb, thyroid ultrasound and orbital computed tomography. Using 10 ml of fresh peripheral blood, PBMCs were prepared. The table lists this clonotype with a few counts. Its target is unknown. There were TCR beta CDR3 regions amplified from RNA transcripts. The TCR CDR3 first-round RT-PCR relied on the HTBI primer set. In TCRdb, the multiplex PCR reads were re-called with MiXCR into one record per CDR3 protein. The sample includes 600,000 to 900,000 distinct CDR3 sequences, roughly 15% seen only once; the top ten take around 8.1%. This receptor was obtained from a young man with Graves' hyperthyroidism. The sequenced sample consisted of blood.

DNA of the CDR3: TGTGCCAGCAGTTTTCTAGGAAGCCCCGGGGAGCTGTTTTTT. Its protein product is CASSFLGSPGELFF. The chain is built from TRBV12-3 or TRBV12-4 and TRBJ2-2; unclear D gene. CDR3 length: 14 residues. Trimming cost V 3 bases and J 6 bases, with 11 bases left between them.